The rows below give T cell receptor beta chains drawn from one sample of a study of blood T cell repertoires in COVID-19. Here immunoSEQ multiplex PCR was the method, and the copy in TCRdb shows in-frame clones only, minus some. The sample has more than 40,000 clones; around nine tenths are singletons. The sequenced sample consisted of peripheral blood. These receptor sequences come from a man in his fifties or sixties with active COVID-19. CDR3s include the opening cysteine and the closing phenylalanine or tryptophan. D genes are given only for firm matches. For some rows the clone size is stated as once, few or many, or as a class when expanded; others skip it.

clone_size	v_call	j_call	d_call	cdr3_aa	cdr3_nt
once	TRBV28	TRBJ2-7	.	CASGQMQDYEQYF	TGTGCCAGCGGACAGATGCAGGACTACGAGCAGTACTTC
.	TRBV19	TRBJ1-5	TRBD1	CASSIGQGMDQPQHF	TGTGCCAGTAGTATCGGACAGGGCATGGATCAGCCCCAGCATTTT
few	TRBV9	TRBJ1-1	.	CASKPTGGNTEAFF	TGTGCCAGCAAACCCACCGGAGGGAACACTGAAGCTTTCTTT
.	TRBV2	TRBJ1-2	TRBD1	CASSRGQLTYGYTF	TGTGCCAGCAGCAGGGGACAGCTTACCTATGGCTACACCTTC
.	TRBV2	TRBJ2-7	TRBD1	CASNADRGLYEQYF	TGTGCCAGCAACGCCGACAGGGGTCTGTACGAGCAGTACTTC
.	TRBV7-2	TRBJ1-6	.	CASSLVGEDSPLHF	TGTGCCAGCAGCTTAGTAGGGGAAGATTCACCCCTCCACTTT
.	TRBV28	TRBJ1-6	TRBD1	CASRKSDRVGNSPLHF	TGTGCCAGCAGGAAAAGCGACAGGGTAGGAAATTCACCCCTCCACTTT
.	TRBV4-1	TRBJ1-5	TRBD1	CASSPRPTQGERQPQHF	TGCGCCAGCAGCCCCCGACCTACCCAGGGGGAACGTCAGCCCCAGCATTTT
.	TRBV10-2	TRBJ2-3	TRBD2	CASSEYSGGAETDTQYF	TGCGCCAGCAGTGAGTATAGCGGGGGAGCAGAAACGGATACGCAGTATTTT
.	TRBV5-4	TRBJ2-7	TRBD2	CASSLGPSGRAYEQYF	TGTGCCAGCAGCTTGGGTCCTAGCGGGAGGGCCTACGAGCAGTACTTC
.	TRBV15	TRBJ2-2	TRBD2	CATSRLTSGGTGELFF	TGTGCCACCAGCAGACTTACTAGCGGGGGGACCGGGGAGCTGTTTTTT
.	TRBV30	TRBJ1-2	.	CAWSMAVYGYTF	TGTGCCTGGAGTATGGCCGTATATGGCTACACCTTC
.	TRBV7-3	TRBJ2-6	TRBD1	CASSMDRGQRAGANVLTF	TGTGCCAGCAGCATGGACAGGGGGCAGAGAGCTGGGGCCAACGTCCTGACTTTC
.	TRBV11-3	TRBJ2-1	TRBD1	CASSRTGAYNEQFF	TGTGCCAGCAGTCGAACAGGGGCCTACAATGAGCAGTTCTTC
.	TRBV4-1	TRBJ2-2	.	CASSRGGENTGELFF	TGCGCCAGCAGCCGCGGGGGCGAGAACACCGGGGAGCTGTTTTTT
.	TRBV28	TRBJ2-7	TRBD1	CASSGQGMLPYEQYF	TGTGCCAGCAGTGGACAGGGGATGTTGCCCTACGAGCAGTACTTC
.	TRBV25-1	TRBJ2-1	.	CASSESLLASYNEQFF	TGTGCCAGCAGTGAATCCCTGCTGGCCTCCTACAATGAGCAGTTCTTC
once	TRBV5-1	TRBJ2-7	.	CASSLTTYEQYF	TGCGCCAGCAGCTTGACTACCTACGAGCAGTACTTC
.	TRBV4-1	TRBJ2-7	TRBD1	CASSRLGTGVTYEQYF	TGCGCCAGCAGCCGCCTAGGGACAGGCGTCACCTACGAGCAGTACTTC
.	TRBV6-5	TRBJ1-2	.	CASRQGDYGYTF	TGTGCCAGCAGGCAAGGGGATTATGGCTACACCTTC
.	TRBV24-1	TRBJ2-7	.	CATSDSRAPYEQYF	TGTGCCACCAGTGATTCCAGGGCCCCCTACGAGCAGTACTTC
.	TRBV24-1	TRBJ2-1	TRBD2	CATSAGGPFSYNEQFF	TGTGCCACCAGCGCGGGGGGGCCCTTCTCCTACAATGAGCAGTTCTTC
.	TRBV7-2	TRBJ1-3	.	CASSFPGNTIYF	TGTGCCAGCAGCTTCCCAGGAAACACCATATATTTT
.	TRBV6-1	TRBJ2-7	.	CASSDVYEQYF	TGTGCCAGCAGTGACGTATACGAGCAGTACTTC
.	TRBV5-1	TRBJ2-3	TRBD2	CASSLAGGGTDTQYF	TGCGCCAGCAGCTTGGCCGGGGGAGGGACAGATACGCAGTATTTT
.	TRBV19	TRBJ1-1	.	CASSTTPGETEAFF	TGTGCCAGTAGTACCACCCCTGGAGAGACTGAAGCTTTCTTT
.	TRBV11-3	TRBJ2-7	.	CASSLTSSYEQYF	TGTGCCAGCAGCTTAACGAGCTCCTACGAGCAGTACTTC
.	TRBV2	TRBJ2-7	TRBD1	CASSPFGQGPYEQYF	TGTGCCAGCAGTCCCTTTGGACAGGGGCCCTACGAGCAGTACTTC